The entry below describes one T cell receptor (beta chain). Its antigen is as yet unknown. This CDR3 is built from 15 residues. V was trimmed by 1 base and J by 4 bases, leaving 13 bases between them. Per the germline V gene, CDR1 is LNHDA and CDR2 is SQIVND (reference sequence). The data were obtained in a study of T cells in Graves' hyperthyroidism and ophthalmopathy. General observations from the study: Blood shared most expanded thyroid clonotypes above 0.001.

Clinical symptoms, serum thyroxine, TRAb, thyroid ultrasound and orbital computed tomography informed diagnoses. It was RNA transcripts that yielded the amplified TCR beta CDR3 regions. First-round RT-PCR of the TCR CDR3 relied on the HTBI primer set. TCRdb independently ran MiXCR on the multiplex PCR reads; one entry per CDR3 protein. The sample carries 500,000 to 650,000 distinct CDR3 sequences, about 45% recorded once. The genes are TRBV19 and TRBJ1-2; D remains unclear. Sequences were obtained from peripheral blood or thyroid tissue (not recorded which). The clonotype was recovered from an adult woman with Graves' disease, either hyperthyroidism or ophthalmopathy (not recorded which). The CDR3 DNA reads TGTGCCAGTAGTATAGCGGACGGCTATAGCTATGGCTACACCTTC. This codes for CASSIADGYSYGYTF.